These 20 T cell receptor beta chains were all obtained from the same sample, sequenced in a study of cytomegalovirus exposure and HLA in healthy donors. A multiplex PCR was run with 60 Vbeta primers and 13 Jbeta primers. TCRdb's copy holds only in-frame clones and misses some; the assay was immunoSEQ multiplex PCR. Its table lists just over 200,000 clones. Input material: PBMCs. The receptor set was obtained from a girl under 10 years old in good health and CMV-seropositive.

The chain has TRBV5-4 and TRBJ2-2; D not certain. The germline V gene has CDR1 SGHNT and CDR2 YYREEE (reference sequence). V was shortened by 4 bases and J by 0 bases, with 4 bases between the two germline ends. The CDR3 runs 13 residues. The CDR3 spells CASSATNTGELFF. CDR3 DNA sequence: TGTGCCAGCAGCGCGACGAACACCGGGGAGCTGTTTTTT.

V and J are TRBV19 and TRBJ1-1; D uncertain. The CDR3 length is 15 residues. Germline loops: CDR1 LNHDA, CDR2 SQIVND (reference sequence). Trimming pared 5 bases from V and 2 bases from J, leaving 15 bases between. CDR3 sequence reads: CASSPWEAGNTEAFF. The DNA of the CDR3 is TGTGCCAGTAGTCCCTGGGAGGCGGGCAACACTGAAGCTTTCTTT.

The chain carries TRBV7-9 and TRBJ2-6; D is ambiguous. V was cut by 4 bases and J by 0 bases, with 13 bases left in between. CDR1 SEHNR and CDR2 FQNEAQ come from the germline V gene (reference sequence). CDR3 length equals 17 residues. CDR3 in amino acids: CASSSTSGSSGANVLTF. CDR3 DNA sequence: TGTGCCAGCAGCTCAACTTCAGGATCCTCTGGGGCCAACGTCCTGACTTTC. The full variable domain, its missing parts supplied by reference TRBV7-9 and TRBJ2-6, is DTGVSQNPRHKITKRGQNVTFRCDPISEHNRLYWYRQTLGQGPEFLTYFQNEAQLEKSRLLSDRFSAERPKGSFSTLEIQRTEQGDSAMYLCASSSTSGSSGANVLTFGAGSRLTVL.

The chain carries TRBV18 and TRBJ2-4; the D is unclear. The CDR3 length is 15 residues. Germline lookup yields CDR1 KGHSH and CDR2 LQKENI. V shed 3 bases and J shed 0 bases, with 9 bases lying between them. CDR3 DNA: TGTGCCAGCTCACCCCAGTCGGGAGCCAAAAACATTCAGTACTTC. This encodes CASSPQSGAKNIQYF.

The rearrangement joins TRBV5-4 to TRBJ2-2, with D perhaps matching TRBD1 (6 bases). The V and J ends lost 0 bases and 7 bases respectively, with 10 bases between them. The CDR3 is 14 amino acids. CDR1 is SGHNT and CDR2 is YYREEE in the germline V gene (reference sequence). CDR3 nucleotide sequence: TGTGCCAGCAGCTTGGCAGGGGCTAGCGGGGAGCTGTTTTTT. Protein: CASSLAGASGELFF.

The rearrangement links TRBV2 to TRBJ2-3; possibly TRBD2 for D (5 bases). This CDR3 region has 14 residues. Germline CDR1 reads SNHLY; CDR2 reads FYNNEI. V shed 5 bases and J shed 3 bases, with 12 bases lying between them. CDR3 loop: CASSRGILTDTQYF. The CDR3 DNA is TGTGCCAGCAGTCGAGGGATTCTTACAGATACGCAGTATTTT.

As DNA, the CDR3 is TGTGCCAGCAGCTCTTACACAGATACGCAGTATTTT. This encodes CASSSYTDTQYF. The genes are TRBV28 and TRBJ2-3; the D is unclear. The germline gives CDR1 MDHEN, CDR2 SYDVKM. Trimming cost V 6 bases and J 2 bases, with 6 bases left between them. CDR3 length: 12 residues.

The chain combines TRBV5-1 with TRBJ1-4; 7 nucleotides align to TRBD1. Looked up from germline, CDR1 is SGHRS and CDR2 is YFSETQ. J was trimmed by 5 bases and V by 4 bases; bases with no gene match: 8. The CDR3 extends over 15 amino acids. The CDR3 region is CASSPSTGRNEKLFF. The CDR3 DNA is TGCGCCAGCAGCCCCTCGACAGGGCGGAATGAAAAACTGTTTTTT.

The CDR3 DNA is TGTGCCAGCAGCACTGGACAGGGGGCGGGCGGCTACACCTTC. Encoded protein: CASSTGQGAGGYTF. This chain connects TRBV5-6 to TRBJ1-2; 11 bases are shared with TRBD1. V dropped 4 bases and J dropped 8; count of bases not matched to a gene: 7. Germline CDR1 and CDR2: SGHDT and YYEEEE. CDR3 length equals 14 residues. Full variable domain (outside the CDR3, taken from reference TRBV5-6 and TRBJ1-2): DAGVTQSPTHLIKTRGQQVTLRCSPKSGHDTVSWYQQALGQGPQFIFQYYEEEERQRGNFPDRFSGHQFPNYSSELNVNALLLGDSALYLCASSTGQGAGGYTFGSGTRLTVV.

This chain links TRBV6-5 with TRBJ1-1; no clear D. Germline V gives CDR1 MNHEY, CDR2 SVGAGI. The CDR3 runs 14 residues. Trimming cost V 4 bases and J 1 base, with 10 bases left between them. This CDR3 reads CASSFNTRNTEAFF. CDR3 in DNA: TGTGCCAGCAGTTTCAACACCCGGAACACTGAAGCTTTCTTT.

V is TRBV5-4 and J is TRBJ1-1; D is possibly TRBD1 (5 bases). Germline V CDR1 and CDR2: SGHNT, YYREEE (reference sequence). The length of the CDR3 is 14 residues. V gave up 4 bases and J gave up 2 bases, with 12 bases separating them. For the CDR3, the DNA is TGTGCCAGCAGCCGTTTGACAGAAAACACTGAAGCTTTCTTT. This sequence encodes CASSRLTENTEAFF.

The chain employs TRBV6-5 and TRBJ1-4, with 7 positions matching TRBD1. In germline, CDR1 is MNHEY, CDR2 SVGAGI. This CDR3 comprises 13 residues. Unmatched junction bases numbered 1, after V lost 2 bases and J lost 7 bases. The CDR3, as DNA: TGTGCCAGCAGTTACCGGGACAGTGAAAAACTGTTTTTT. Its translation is CASSYRDSEKLFF.

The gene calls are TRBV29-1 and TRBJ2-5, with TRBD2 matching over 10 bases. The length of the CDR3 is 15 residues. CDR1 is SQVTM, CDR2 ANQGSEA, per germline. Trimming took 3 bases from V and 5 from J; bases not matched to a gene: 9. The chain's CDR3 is CSVDTSGRAGETQYF. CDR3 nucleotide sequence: TGCAGCGTTGATACCAGCGGGAGGGCCGGGGAGACCCAGTACTTC. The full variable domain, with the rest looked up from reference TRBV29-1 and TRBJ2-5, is SAVISQKPSRDICQRGTSLTIQCQVDSQVTMMFWYRQQPGQSLTLIATANQGSEATYESGFVIDKFPISRPNLTFSTLTVSNMSPEDSSIYLCSVDTSGRAGETQYFGPGTRLLVL.

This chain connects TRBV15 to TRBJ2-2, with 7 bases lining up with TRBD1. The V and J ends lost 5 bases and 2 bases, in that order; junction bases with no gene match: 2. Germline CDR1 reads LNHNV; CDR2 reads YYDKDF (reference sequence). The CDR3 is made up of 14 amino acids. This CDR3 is CATSGDRNTGELFF. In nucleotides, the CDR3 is TGTGCCACCAGCGGGGACAGAAACACCGGGGAGCTGTTTTTT. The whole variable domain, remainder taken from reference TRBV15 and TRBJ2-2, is DAMVIQNPRYQVTQFGKPVTLSCSQTLNHNVMYWYQQKSSQAPKLLFHYYDKDFNNEADTPDNFQSRRPNTSFCFLDIRSPGLGDTAMYLCATSGDRNTGELFFGEGSRLTVL.

CDR3 sequence (DNA): TGCGCCAGCAGCTTCCCCCGGGACAGGGTGATCCCCAGGGATACGCAGTATTTT. This gives the protein CASSFPRDRVIPRDTQYF. This chain connects TRBV5-1 to TRBJ2-3, with 9 bases matching TRBD1. The CDR3 runs to 18 residues. Germline V CDR1 and CDR2: SGHRS, YFSETQ. Germline trimming cut 2 bases from V and 6 bases from J; bases unmatched to any gene: 16.

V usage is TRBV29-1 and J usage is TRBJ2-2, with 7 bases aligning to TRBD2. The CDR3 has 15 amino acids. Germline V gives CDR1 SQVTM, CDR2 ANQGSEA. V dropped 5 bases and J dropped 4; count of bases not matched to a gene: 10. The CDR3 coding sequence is TGCAGCGTTTCGGGGGGAGGGAATTTCACCGGGGAGCTGTTTTTT. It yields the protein CSVSGGGNFTGELFF.

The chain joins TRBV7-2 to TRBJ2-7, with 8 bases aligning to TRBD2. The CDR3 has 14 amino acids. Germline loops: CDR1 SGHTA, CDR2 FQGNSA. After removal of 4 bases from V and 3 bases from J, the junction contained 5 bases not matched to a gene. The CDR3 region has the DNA TGTGCCAGCAGCTCCGGGCTAGCGGGCTACGAGCAGTACTTC. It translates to CASSSGLAGYEQYF. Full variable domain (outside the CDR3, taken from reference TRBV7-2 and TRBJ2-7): GAGVSQSPSNKVTEKGKDVELRCDPISGHTALYWYRQSLGQGLEFLIYFQGNSAPDKSGLPSDRFSAERTGGSVSTLTIQRTQQEDSAVYLCASSSGLAGYEQYFGPGTRLTVT.

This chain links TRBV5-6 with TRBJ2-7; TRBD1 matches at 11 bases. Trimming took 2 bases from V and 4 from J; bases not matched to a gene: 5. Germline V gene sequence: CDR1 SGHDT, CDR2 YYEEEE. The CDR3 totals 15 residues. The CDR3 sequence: CASSLRGQGAYEQYF. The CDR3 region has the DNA TGTGCCAGCAGCTTACGTGGACAGGGGGCATACGAGCAGTACTTC.

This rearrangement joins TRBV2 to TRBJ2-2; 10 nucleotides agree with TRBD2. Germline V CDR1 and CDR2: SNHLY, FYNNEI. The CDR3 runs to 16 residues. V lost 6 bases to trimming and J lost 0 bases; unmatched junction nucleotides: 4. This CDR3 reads CASRGTSVANTGELFF. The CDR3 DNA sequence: TGTGCCAGCAGGGGGACTAGCGTCGCGAACACCGGGGAGCTGTTTTTT. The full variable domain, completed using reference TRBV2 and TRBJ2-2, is EPEVTQTPSHQVTQMGQEVILRCVPISNHLYFYWYRQILGQKVEFLVSFYNNEISEKSEIFDDQFSVERPDGSNFTLKIRSTKLEDSAMYFCASRGTSVANTGELFFGEGSRLTVL.

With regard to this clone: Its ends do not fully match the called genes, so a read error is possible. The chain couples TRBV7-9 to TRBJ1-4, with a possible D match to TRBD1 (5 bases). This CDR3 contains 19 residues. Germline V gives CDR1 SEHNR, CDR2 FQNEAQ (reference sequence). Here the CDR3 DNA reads TGTGCCAGCAGTTTAGGGGTACTAGGAGGGTTTCCAACTAATGAAAAACTGTTTTTT. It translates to CASSLGVLGGFPTNEKLFF.